The 31 T cell receptor beta chains in this list originate from one sample, sequenced in a study of prognosis after radiotherapy for stage I lung cancer. Genomic DNA was the source, and TCR beta CDR3 was amplified from it by two-round multiplex PCR. Gene-specific primers for each TRBV and TRBJ gene drove first-round PCR. Each CDR3 protein is one row after TCRdb ran MiXCR on the multiplex PCR reads. The sample includes approximately 22,000 distinct CDR3 sequences, about 42% of them seen just once. Sequencing was performed on PBMCs, taken before or after stereotactic body radiation therapy (not recorded which). Receptors were obtained from a donor over 45 with non-small cell lung cancer.

This clonotype was counted at least ten times. V usage is TRBV12-3 or TRBV12-4 and J usage is TRBJ2-7, with no clear D. Trimming took 5 bases from V and 2 from J, leaving 13 bases between them. The CDR3 consists of 14 residues. This CDR3 reads CASSATLGTYEQYF. The CDR3 nucleotides are TGTGCCAGCAGTGCAACACTGGGCACCTACGAGCAGTACTTC.

This clonotype was counted ten times or more. At one boundary the junction diverges from the germline segment, which might be a read error. The chain links TRBV5-6 to TRBJ2-7, with 14 bases that match TRBD2. The CDR3 has 13 amino acids. Germline V gives CDR1 SGHDT, CDR2 YYEEEE. The CDR3 reads CASSLQGLAGAPF. CDR3 bases: TGTGCCAGCAGTTTACAGGGACTAGCGGGAGCCCCCTTC.

The V call is TRBV6-1, the J call TRBJ2-6, with TRBD1 matching over 12 bases. The germline V gene has CDR1 MNHNS and CDR2 SASEGT. The length of the CDR3 is 15 residues. J was trimmed by 8 bases and V by 11 bases; bases with no gene match: 10. The CDR3 sequence is CAGGTGGSWSNVLTF. Written as DNA, the CDR3 is TGTGCCGGCGGGACAGGGGGCTCTTGGTCCAACGTCCTGACTTTC.

This clonotype qualifies as medium-sized (0.01 to 0.1%). The genes are TRBV6-1 and TRBJ1-2, with D perhaps matching TRBD1 (6 bases). The CDR3 has 12 amino acids. The germline V gene encodes CDR1 MNHNS and CDR2 SASEGT. Deletions cut 4 bases from V and 8 bases from J, with 11 bases between. CDR3 region: CASSGQVKGYTF. CDR3 sequence (DNA): TGTGCCAGCAGTGGACAGGTTAAAGGCTACACCTTC.

In regard to this clonotype: This sequence is one base from a far larger clone and is likely a read error. The chain is built from TRBV6-6 and TRBJ2-4; D is uncertain. CDR1 and CDR2 (germline): MNHNY, SVGAGI (reference sequence). The V end was cut by 0 bases, the J end by 1 base, with 10 bases between. This CDR3 is 16 amino acids long. The CDR3 nucleotides read TGTGCCAGCAGTTACTCGATCGTATGGGCCAAAAACATTCAGTACTTC. Translation gives CASSYSIVWAKNIQYF.

This clonotype showed up just a few times. Since a much larger clone is just one base distant, this may be a read error. The chain uses TRBV6-1 and TRBJ1-2; 7 nucleotides align to TRBD1. CDR1 and CDR2 from the germline V gene are MNHNS and SASEGT. Trimming cost V 7 bases and J 5 bases; bases outside gene matches: 4. The CDR3 totals 12 residues. This CDR3 reads CASIRTGYGYTF. The DNA for the CDR3 is TGTGCCAGCATCAGGACAGGTTATGGCTACACCTTC.

This clonotype is medium-sized (0.01 to 0.1%) by share. This chain links TRBV12-3 or TRBV12-4 with TRBJ2-7; 7 nucleotides match TRBD1. The CDR3 length is 12 residues. V lost 5 bases to trimming and J lost 5 bases; unmatched junction nucleotides: 3. This CDR3 reads CASSLGQNEQYF. The CDR3 DNA reads TGTGCCAGCAGTCTGGGACAGAACGAGCAGTACTTC.

This clonotype was counted at least ten times. This rearrangement joins TRBV20-1 to TRBJ1-1; tentative D call: TRBD1 (6 bases). The CDR3 is made up of 12 amino acids. Germline V gene lookup returns CDR1 DFQATT and CDR2 SNEGSKA (reference sequence). V was pared by 6 bases and J by 0 bases, with 8 bases between. The CDR3 is CSAGAVNTEAFF. DNA of the CDR3: TGCAGTGCGGGGGCCGTGAACACTGAAGCTTTCTTT.

This clonotype qualifies as medium-sized. The CDR3 sequence is CASRPGGPYEQYF. The CDR3 DNA sequence: TGTGCCAGCAGACCCGGGGGGCCCTACGAGCAGTACTTC. J is TRBJ2-7 and V is TRBV28; maybe TRBD2 (7 bases). Trimming took 6 bases from V and 2 from J, leaving 11 bases between them. The length of the CDR3 is 13 residues. Germline CDR1 and CDR2: MDHEN and SYDVKM.

This clonotype was picked up a small number of times. V is TRBV2 and J is TRBJ2-5; the D gene is possibly TRBD1 (5 bases). V shed 5 bases and J shed 5 bases, with 12 bases lying between them. CDR1 and CDR2 from the germline V gene are SNHLY and FYNNEI. The CDR3 is 13 residues long. CDR3 in DNA: TGTGCCAGCAGTCGAAACAACAGGGAGACCCAGTACTTC. Residues: CASSRNNRETQYF.

This clonotype qualifies as medium-sized. The gene calls are TRBV20-1 and TRBJ1-1, with 8 bases that match TRBD1. The germline V gene has CDR1 DFQATT and CDR2 SNEGSKA (reference sequence). This CDR3 region has 12 residues. J lost 3 bases, V lost 3 bases, and 0 bases had no gene match. This chain's CDR3 is CSARTGDTEAFF. CDR3 DNA sequence: TGCAGTGCTAGGACAGGGGACACTGAAGCTTTCTTT.

In its sample, this clonotype is medium-sized. This chain connects TRBV11-1 to TRBJ2-7; no clear D. The CDR3 sequence is 14 residues long. Trimming shortened V by 3 bases and J by 6 bases, and 15 bases separated the two germline ends. From germline, CDR1 is SGHAT and CDR2 FQDESV (reference sequence). The CDR3 protein is CASSFGLPMGEQYF. The CDR3 DNA reads TGTGCCAGCAGCTTTGGCCTACCTATGGGCGAGCAGTACTTC.

This clonotype is labeled as medium-sized. V and J are TRBV19 and TRBJ1-4; no clear D gene. Trimming took off 5 bases at V and 3 bases at J, with 10 bases between the two ends. This CDR3 spans 14 amino acids. Germline V gene data show CDR1 as LNHDA and CDR2 as SQIVND (reference sequence). The CDR3 sequence: CASSRRVPNEKLFF. The CDR3 nucleotides read TGTGCCAGTAGTCGGAGGGTGCCTAATGAAAAACTGTTTTTT.

On this clonotype itself: With a far larger clone one base away, a read error is the likely cause. This chain connects TRBV6-4 to TRBJ1-5; no clear D gene. The CDR3 length is 18 residues. The ends were cut back, 2 bases at V and 2 bases at J, with 19 bases in the middle. CDR1 MRHNA and CDR2 SNTAGT come from the germline V gene. DNA of the CDR3: TGTGCCAGCAGTGACAGGGAGCGATTAAATTTTGGCAATCAGCCCCAGCATTTT. Its translation is CASSDRERLNFGNQPQHF.

This clonotype has only a few counts. A clone one base away is much larger, so this may be a read error. This sequence joins TRBV7-9 and TRBJ1-2; D is perhaps TRBD1 (5 bases). This CDR3 is built from 14 residues. Germline CDR1 reads SEHNR; CDR2 reads FQNEAQ (reference sequence). Between the trimmed V and J ends, which lost 4 bases and 2 bases, there was a span of 11 bases. CDR3 sequence reads: CASSSSGTNYGYTF. DNA for the CDR3: TGTGCCAGCAGCTCCTCCGGGACCAACTATGGCTACACCTTC.

The chain combines TRBV6-5 with TRBJ2-7, with 14 bases identical to TRBD2. Per the germline V gene, CDR1 is MNHEY and CDR2 is SVGAGI. With V trimmed by 2 bases and J by 8 bases, 5 bases remained unmatched. The CDR3 consists of 15 residues. The DNA of the CDR3 is TGTGCCAGCAGTTACCTACGGACTAGCGGGAGGCAGCAGTACTTC. Translated: CASSYLRTSGRQQYF.

This clonotype appeared many times. The rearrangement uses TRBV7-6 and TRBJ2-7, with D unresolved. This CDR3 spans 13 amino acids. From germline, CDR1 is SGHVS and CDR2 FNYEAQ. With 1 base removed from V and 4 bases from J, the gap between germline ends came to 8 bases. CDR3: CASSLEAEYEQYF. The CDR3 DNA is TGTGCCAGCAGCTTAGAGGCGGAATACGAGCAGTACTTC. The full variable domain, its missing parts supplied by reference TRBV7-6 and TRBJ2-7, is GAGVSQSPRYKVTKRGQDVALRCDPISGHVSLYWYRQALGQGPEFLTYFNYEAQQDKSGLPNDRFSAERPEGSISTLTIQRTEQRDSAMYRCASSLEAEYEQYFGPGTRLTVT.

In its sample, this clonotype was seen many times. The chain links TRBV2 to TRBJ2-5; 9 nucleotides agree with TRBD1. Losses at the gene ends were 6 bases for V and 5 bases for J; bases not matched to a gene: 10. The CDR3 length is 15 residues. CDR1 and CDR2 from the germline V gene are SNHLY and FYNNEI. The CDR3: CASRITGTGRETQYF. The DNA for the CDR3 is TGTGCCAGCAGGATCACCGGGACAGGGCGCGAGACCCAGTACTTC. The full variable domain, with the rest looked up from reference TRBV2 and TRBJ2-5, is EPEVTQTPSHQVTQMGQEVILRCVPISNHLYFYWYRQILGQKVEFLVSFYNNEISEKSEIFDDQFSVERPDGSNFTLKIRSTKLEDSAMYFCASRITGTGRETQYFGPGTRLLVL.

For this clonotype: A far bigger clonotype differs at one base, so this is likely a read error. The chain carries TRBV6-2 or TRBV6-3 and TRBJ1-1; weak D call: TRBD1 (5 bases). V lost 7 bases and J lost 7, with 16 bases in between. This CDR3 is 13 amino acids long. Germline V lookup: CDR1 MNHEY, CDR2 SVGEGT. In DNA form, the CDR3 reads TGTGCCAGCACCACGCAGGGTGGTAATGAAGCTTTCTTT. Its protein product is CASTTQGGNEAFF.

This clonotype was seen repeatedly, ten times or more. The chain couples TRBV6-4 to TRBJ2-2, with unresolved D. This CDR3 comprises 13 residues. With 0 bases removed from V and 7 bases from J, the gap between germline ends came to 6 bases. Germline assignment: CDR1 MRHNA and CDR2 SNTAGT. Here the CDR3 reads CASSDSPRGELFF. Here the CDR3 DNA reads TGTGCCAGCAGTGACTCACCGCGCGGGGAGCTGTTTTTT.

The sample holds a few counts of this clonotype. A much larger clone sits a single nucleotide away, making a read error possible. The chain recombines TRBV29-1 with TRBJ1-2; tentatively, D is TRBD1 (6 bases). The CDR3 is 11 amino acids. The germline V and J ends were trimmed by 4 bases and 8 bases, with 11 bases remaining between them. Germline CDR1 and CDR2: SQVTM and ANQGSEA. The CDR3, as DNA: TGCAGCGTTGGCGGGGGCGTGGGCTACACCTTC. This codes for CSVGGGVGYTF.

Many counts were recorded for this clonotype. The V call is TRBV30, the J call TRBJ2-1, with D tentatively TRBD1 or TRBD2 (5 bases each). V shed 4 bases and J shed 6 bases, with 13 bases lying between them. The CDR3 totals 13 residues. The germline CDR1 and CDR2 sequences are GTSNPN and SVGIG (reference sequence). The CDR3 DNA reads as TGTGCCTGGATGGGGGAGTGGGGCAATGAGCAGTTCTTC. Translated: CAWMGEWGNEQFF.

This clonotype is deemed medium-sized. The chain employs TRBV24-1 and TRBJ2-7, with 7 positions matching TRBD1. Trimming cost V 4 bases and J 5 bases; bases outside gene matches: 7. This CDR3 region has 14 residues. Germline V gives CDR1 KGHDR, CDR2 SFDVKD. CDR3 residues: CATSDRQGRNEQYF. CDR3 DNA: TGTGCCACCAGTGACCGACAGGGCCGCAACGAGCAGTACTTC.

Worth noting for this clonotype: A read error is the likely source, as a far larger clone sits one nucleotide away. The V and J genes are TRBV25-1 and TRBJ2-3; tentative D call: TRBD2 (6 bases). The CDR3 sequence is 16 residues long. The germline gives CDR1 MGHDK, CDR2 SYGVNS. CDR3 in amino acids: CASSLGRAGSSDTKYF. CDR3 in DNA: TGTGCCAGCAGCCTAGGGCGGGCGGGAAGCTCAGATACGAAGTATTTT.

At least ten counts were recorded for this clonotype. The chain uses TRBV4-3 and TRBJ2-6, with D perhaps matching TRBD2 (5 bases). The CDR3 spans 17 residues. CDR1 and CDR2 (germline): LGHNA, YSLEER. The V gene lost 6 bases and the J gene lost 0 bases, with 15 bases spanning the gap. The CDR3 is CASSGRRSGSGANVLTF. The CDR3 DNA reads as TGCGCCAGCAGTGGACGGAGGTCGGGCTCTGGGGCCAACGTCCTGACTTTC.

Concerning this clonotype itself: Because the CDR3's place on the DNA is in doubt, the DNA is left out and the CDR3 is given as listed by TCRdb. The J gene is TRBJ2-2, the V gene TRBV7-2; TRBD1 is taken as the D call from the table, unchecked against the DNA. The germline V gene has CDR1 SGHTA and CDR2 FQGNSA. The CDR3 is 14 amino acids in total, end residues counted. CDR3 loop: CASSFAMLSWELFF.

This clonotype has at least ten counts. The chain carries TRBV5-6 and TRBJ2-2, with 10 bases matching TRBD2. After removal of 1 base from V and 4 bases from J, the junction contained 4 bases not matched to a gene. Germline CDR1 reads SGHDT; CDR2 reads YYEEEE. This CDR3 has 16 residues. CDR3 nucleotide sequence: TGTGCCAGCAGCTTGCCTAGCGGGGGCCCCACCGGGGAGCTGTTTTTT. Translated: CASSLPSGGPTGELFF.

This clonotype was recorded many times. The V gene is TRBV19, the J gene TRBJ1-1; 9 bases line up with TRBD1. Germline loops: CDR1 LNHDA, CDR2 SQIVND (reference sequence). Germline trimming cut 4 bases from V and 13 bases from J; bases unmatched to any gene: 7. This CDR3 contains 12 residues. The CDR3 coding sequence is TGTGCCAGTAGTACCGGACAGGGGACGGGTTTCTTT. Translated: CASSTGQGTGFF.

A word on this clonotype: Without the conserved terminal phenylalanine or tryptophan, this CDR3 likely stems from a read error. The chain uses TRBV24-1 and TRBJ2-1, with 9 nucleotides matching TRBD1. CDR1 and CDR2 (germline): KGHDR, SFDVKD. The CDR3 is 14 residues long. The CDR3 DNA reads TGTACCACCAGCCCGACAGGGGGGTACAATGAGCAGTTCCTC. It codes for CTTSPTGGYNEQFL.

Worth noting for this clonotype: Just one base apart from a much larger clone, this may be a read error. The V and J genes are TRBV7-2 and TRBJ2-5; perhaps TRBD2 as D (5 bases). The CDR3 length is 15 residues. Trimming took off 2 bases at V and 4 bases at J, with 14 bases between the two ends. From germline, CDR1 is SGHTA and CDR2 FQGNSA. CDR3 coding DNA: TGTGCCAGCAGCTTAACGTTCGCTAGCCCAGAGACCCAGTACTTC. Translating it yields CASSLTFASPETQYF.

This clonotype was seen a handful of times. A much larger clone sits a single nucleotide away, making a read error possible. V usage is TRBV6-2 or TRBV6-3 and J usage is TRBJ1-1, with no clear D. In germline, CDR1 is MNHEY, CDR2 SVGEGT. V was cut by 6 bases and J by 3 bases, with 20 bases left in between. The CDR3 contains 16 residues. The CDR3 DNA is TGTGCCAGCAGGCATGGGTCTCCCCGGCCGTACACTGAAGCTTTCTTT. Protein: CASRHGSPRPYTEAFF.